These 4 T cell receptor beta chains were all obtained from the same sample, sequenced in a study of blood T cell repertoires in COVID-19. Sequencing used immunoSEQ multiplex PCR; TCRdb keeps in-frame clones, though not all of them. The repertoire has 250,000 or so clones, around 89% of them found once; the top ten carry about 4%. The sample was PBMCs or T cells enriched from blood (not recorded which). The receptors were sampled from a woman aged 25-40 years with acute COVID-19.

The rearrangement joins TRBV21-1 to TRBJ2-7; the table calls TRBD1, which could not be checked here. TRBV21-1 is a recognized pseudogene. The CDR3 spans 15 residues. CDR3 region: CASSIRQVSSYEQYF. In DNA form, the CDR3 reads TGTGCCAGCAGCATTCGACAGGTCTCCTCCTACGAGCAGTACTTC.

The chain combines TRBV5-4 with TRBJ2-2; 8 bases agree with TRBD2. V trimming: 3 bases; J trimming: 6 bases; junction bases outside the gene matches: 7. The germline CDR1 and CDR2 sequences are SGHNT and YYREEE (reference sequence). The CDR3 runs to 15 residues. Here the CDR3 reads CASSSLADGSGELFF. The CDR3 DNA follows: TGTGCCAGCAGCTCACTAGCGGATGGGTCCGGGGAGCTGTTTTTT.

This clone was observed a handful of times. The chain recombines TRBV15 with TRBJ2-7; 9 bases agree with TRBD1. The CDR3 runs to 15 residues. Trimming at V came to 5 bases and at J to 4 bases, leaving 9 bases not matched to a gene. The germline gives CDR1 LNHNV, CDR2 YYDKDF (reference sequence). The CDR3 loop is CATSGTGGAWYEQYF. The CDR3 DNA sequence: TGTGCCACCAGCGGTACAGGGGGCGCGTGGTACGAGCAGTACTTC.

This chain joins TRBV29-1 and TRBJ1-1, with 7 bases aligning to TRBD1. In germline, CDR1 is SQVTM, CDR2 ANQGSEA. V dropped 8 bases and J dropped 2; count of bases not matched to a gene: 5. The CDR3 length is 12 residues. The CDR3 is CSSGTDNTEAFF. The CDR3 DNA is TGCAGCTCAGGGACAGACAACACTGAAGCTTTCTTT.